This TCR beta chain was captured by sequencing in a study of response to subunit inactivated influenza vaccine. The V and J ends lost 7 bases and 2 bases respectively, with 16 bases between them. The germline CDR1 and CDR2 sequences are SGHRS and YFSETQ. The CDR3 is 15 amino acids. This clonotype has a handful of counts. TCRdb re-derived calls from the RT-PCR reads in MiXCR, one entry per CDR3 protein. The repertoire includes 650,000 to 850,000 distinct CDR3 sequences, approximately 15% of them detected once, and 6% to 8% sits in the top ten. The chain employs TRBV5-1 and TRBJ2-1, with D perhaps given as TRBD1 or TRBD2 (7 bases each). This clonotype was sampled from a man in his forties or fifties who received an inactivated influenza vaccine. This specimen consisted of PBMCs from blood, obtained less than 15 days before vaccination. DNA of the CDR3: TGCGCCAGCCAGGGGGGGGCAGCTACCTACAATGAGCAGTTCTTC. This gives the protein CASQGGAATYNEQFF.